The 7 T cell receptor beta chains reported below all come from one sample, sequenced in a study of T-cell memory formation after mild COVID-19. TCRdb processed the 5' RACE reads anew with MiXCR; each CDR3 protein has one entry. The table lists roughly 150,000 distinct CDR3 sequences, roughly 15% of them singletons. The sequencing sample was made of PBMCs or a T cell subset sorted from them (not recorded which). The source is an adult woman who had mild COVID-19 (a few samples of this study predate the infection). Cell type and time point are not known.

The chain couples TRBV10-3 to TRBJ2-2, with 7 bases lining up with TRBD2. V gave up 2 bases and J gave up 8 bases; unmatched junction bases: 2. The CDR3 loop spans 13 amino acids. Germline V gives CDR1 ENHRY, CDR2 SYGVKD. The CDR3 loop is CAISETAGGELFF. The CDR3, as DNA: TGTGCCATCAGTGAGACAGCGGGAGGGGAGCTGTTTTTT.

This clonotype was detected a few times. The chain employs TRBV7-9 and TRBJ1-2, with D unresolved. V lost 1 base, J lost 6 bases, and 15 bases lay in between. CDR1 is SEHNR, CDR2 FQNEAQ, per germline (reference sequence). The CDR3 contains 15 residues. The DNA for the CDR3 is TGTGCCAGCAGCTTAGTGTCATCCGGAACCGATGGCTACACCTTC. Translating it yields CASSLVSSGTDGYTF.

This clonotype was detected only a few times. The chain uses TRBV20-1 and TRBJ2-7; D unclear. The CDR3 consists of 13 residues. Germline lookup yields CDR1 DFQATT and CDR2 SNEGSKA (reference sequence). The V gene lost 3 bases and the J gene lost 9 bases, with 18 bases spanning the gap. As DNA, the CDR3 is TGCAGTGCTAGCTCCGGGTTCCCCCTCGGGCAGTACTTC. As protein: CSASSGFPLGQYF.

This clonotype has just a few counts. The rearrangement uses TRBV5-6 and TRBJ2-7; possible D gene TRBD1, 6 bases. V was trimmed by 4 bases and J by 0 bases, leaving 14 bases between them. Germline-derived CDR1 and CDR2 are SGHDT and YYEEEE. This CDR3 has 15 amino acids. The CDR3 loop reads CASSRRQAYSYEQYF. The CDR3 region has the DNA TGTGCCAGCAGCAGGAGACAGGCCTACTCCTACGAGCAGTACTTC. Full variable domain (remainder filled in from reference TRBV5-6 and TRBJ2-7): DAGVTQSPTHLIKTRGQQVTLRCSPKSGHDTVSWYQQALGQGPQFIFQYYEEEERQRGNFPDRFSGHQFPNYSSELNVNALLLGDSALYLCASSRRQAYSYEQYFGPGTRLTVT.

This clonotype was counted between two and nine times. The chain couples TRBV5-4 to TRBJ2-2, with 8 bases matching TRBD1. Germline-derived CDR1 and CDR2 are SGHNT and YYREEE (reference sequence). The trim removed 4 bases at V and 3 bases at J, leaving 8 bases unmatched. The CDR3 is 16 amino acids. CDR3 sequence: CASSPWTGMDTGELFF. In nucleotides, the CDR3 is TGTGCCAGCAGCCCATGGACAGGGATGGACACCGGGGAGCTGTTTTTT.

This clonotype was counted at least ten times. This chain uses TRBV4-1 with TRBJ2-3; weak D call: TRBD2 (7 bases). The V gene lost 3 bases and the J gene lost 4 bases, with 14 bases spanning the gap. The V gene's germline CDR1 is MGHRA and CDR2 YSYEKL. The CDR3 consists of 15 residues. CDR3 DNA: TGCGCCAGCAGCCAGTCTCCCGGGGGGCCAGATACGCAGTATTTT. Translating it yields CASSQSPGGPDTQYF.

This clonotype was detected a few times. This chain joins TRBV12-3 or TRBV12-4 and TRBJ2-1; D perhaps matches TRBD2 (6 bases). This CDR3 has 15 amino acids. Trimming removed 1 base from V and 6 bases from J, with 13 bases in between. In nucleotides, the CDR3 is TGTGCCAGCAGTTTAGGACTAGTAGTGGGCAATGAGCAGTTCTTC. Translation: CASSLGLVVGNEQFF.